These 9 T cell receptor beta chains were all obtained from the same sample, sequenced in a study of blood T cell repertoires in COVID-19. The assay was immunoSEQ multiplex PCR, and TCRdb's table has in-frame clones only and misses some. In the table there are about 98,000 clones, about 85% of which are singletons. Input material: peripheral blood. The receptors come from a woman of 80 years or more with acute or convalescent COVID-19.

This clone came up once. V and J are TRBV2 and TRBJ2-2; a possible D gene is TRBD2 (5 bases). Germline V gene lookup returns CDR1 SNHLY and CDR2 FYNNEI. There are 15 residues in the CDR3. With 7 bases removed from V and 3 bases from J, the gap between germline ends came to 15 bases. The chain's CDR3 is CASTGGGWDTGELFF. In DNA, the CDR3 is TGTGCCAGCACGGGTGGAGGATGGGACACCGGGGAGCTGTTTTTT.

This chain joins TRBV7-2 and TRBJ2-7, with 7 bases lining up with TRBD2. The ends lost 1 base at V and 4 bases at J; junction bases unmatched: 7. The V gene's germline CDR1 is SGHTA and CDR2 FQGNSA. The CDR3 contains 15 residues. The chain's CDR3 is CASSLDGGGLYEQYV. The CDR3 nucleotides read TGTGCCAGCAGCTTAGATGGGGGGGGACTGTACGAGCAGTACGTC.

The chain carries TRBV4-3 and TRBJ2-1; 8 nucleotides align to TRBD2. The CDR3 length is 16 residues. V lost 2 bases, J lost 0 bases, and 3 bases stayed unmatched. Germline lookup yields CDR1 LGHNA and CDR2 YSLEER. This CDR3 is CASSQRLASSYNEQFF. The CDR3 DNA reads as TGCGCCAGCAGCCAAAGACTAGCGAGCTCCTACAATGAGCAGTTCTTC.

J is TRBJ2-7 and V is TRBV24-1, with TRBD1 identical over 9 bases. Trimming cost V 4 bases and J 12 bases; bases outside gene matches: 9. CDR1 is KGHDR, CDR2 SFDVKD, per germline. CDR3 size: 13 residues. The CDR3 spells CATSDRDRVKRYV. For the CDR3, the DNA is TGTGCCACCAGTGACCGGGACAGGGTTAAGCGGTACGTC.

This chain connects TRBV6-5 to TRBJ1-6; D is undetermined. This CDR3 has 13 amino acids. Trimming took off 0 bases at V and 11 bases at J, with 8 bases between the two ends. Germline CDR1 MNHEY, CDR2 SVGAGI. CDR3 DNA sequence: TGTGCCAGCAGTTACTCGAGGTTCGCACCCCTCCACTTT. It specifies CASSYSRFAPLHF.

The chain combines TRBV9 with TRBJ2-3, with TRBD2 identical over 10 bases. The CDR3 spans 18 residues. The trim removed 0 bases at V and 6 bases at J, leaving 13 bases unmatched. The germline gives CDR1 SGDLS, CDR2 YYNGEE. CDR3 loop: CASSVEASGGLKRDTQYF. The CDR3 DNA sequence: TGTGCCAGCAGCGTAGAGGCTAGCGGGGGCCTCAAACGGGATACGCAGTATTTT.

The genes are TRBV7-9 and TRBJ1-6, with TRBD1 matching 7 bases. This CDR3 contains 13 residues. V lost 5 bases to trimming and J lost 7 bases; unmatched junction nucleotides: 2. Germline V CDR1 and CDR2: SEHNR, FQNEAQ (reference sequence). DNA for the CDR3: TGTGCCAGCAGCCCAGGGGGAAATTCACCCCTCCACTTT. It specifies CASSPGGNSPLHF.

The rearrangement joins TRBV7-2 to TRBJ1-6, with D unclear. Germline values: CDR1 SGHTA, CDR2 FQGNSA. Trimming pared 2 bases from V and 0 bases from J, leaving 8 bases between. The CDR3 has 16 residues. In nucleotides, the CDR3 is TGTGCCAGCAGCTTATTGACGGGCTCCTATAATTCACCCCTCCACTTT. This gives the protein CASSLLTGSYNSPLHF. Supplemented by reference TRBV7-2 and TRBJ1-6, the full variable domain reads GAGVSQSPSNKVTEKGKDVELRCDPISGHTALYWYRQSLGQGLEFLIYFQGNSAPDKSGLPSDRFSAERTGGSVSTLTIQRTQQEDSAVYLCASSLLTGSYNSPLHFGNGTRLTVT.

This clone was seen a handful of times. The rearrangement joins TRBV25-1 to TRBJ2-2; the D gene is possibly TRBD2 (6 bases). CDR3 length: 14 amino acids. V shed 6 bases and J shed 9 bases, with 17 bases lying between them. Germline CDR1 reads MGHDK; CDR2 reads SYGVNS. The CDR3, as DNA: TGTGCCAGCAGGGACGGAGGGTCCGGGAGGGAGCTGTTTTTT. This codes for CASRDGGSGRELFF.